This TCR beta chain was identified in a study of T cell responses to AZD1222 COVID-19 vaccine. Produced via immunoSEQ multiplex PCR; TCRdb's table is partial and in-frame only. The sample has under 300,000 clones, approximately 95% seen once; the top ten hold roughly 0.5%. Points from the study as a whole: Recipients of AZD1222 seropositive at baseline numbered only 5 or 6.

CDR1 and CDR2 from the germline V gene are LNHDA and SQIVND (reference sequence). Trimming left V 2 bases short and J 6 bases short, with 11 bases between. This CDR3 region has 14 residues. A note on this clone: As yet, its antigen is unknown.

This sequence was found in an adult in good health. This chain uses TRBV19 with TRBJ1-5; D remains unclear. Specimen: peripheral blood, collected on day 0 of AZD1222 vaccination. The CDR3 here is CASSIMKGGQPQHF. CDR3 coding DNA: TGTGCCAGTAGTATAATGAAGGGCGGTCAGCCCCAGCATTTT. Based on the CDR3 plus reference TRBV19 and TRBJ1-5, the full variable domain is DGGITQSPKYLFRKEGQNVTLSCEQNLNHDAMYWYRQDPGQGLRLIYYSQIVNDFQKGDIAEGYSVSREKKESFPLTVTSAQKNPTAFYLCASSIMKGGQPQHFGDGTRLSIL.